This TCR beta chain was identified in a study of cytomegalovirus exposure and HLA in healthy donors (dated by TCRdb to about 2017). With regard to the full study: An earlier analysis of 587 of the donors reported roughly 300 Gb of sequence data and some 100 million unique TCR beta sequences from 150 million to 200 million T cells. An early release that covered some 630 HLA-typed donors contained approximately 320 gigabases of sequencing data and tens of millions of unique TCR sequences. Among the approximately 430 genotyped donors, around 79% belonged to the genetic ancestry cluster associated with self-reported Caucasian donors. The study aimed to test whether signatures of past pathogen exposure could be identified by cataloging public T cell receptors. The study used immunosequencing to profile the T cell repertoires of some 600 subjects and linked those repertoires to cytomegalovirus serostatus. In addition to the first cohort of about 650 subjects, a separate validation cohort of approximately 130 different subjects was used. High-throughput TCR immunosequencing, statistical association of individual TCRs with disease status, and machine learning were combined to predict cytomegalovirus infection status. A later analysis re-analyzed previously published TCR beta repertoires from roughly 630 donors and added high-resolution HLA genotyping to study TCR occurrence patterns. Rather than using new phenotypic data, the later analysis identified candidate immune exposures from TCR beta sequences and from how often those sequences occurred across donors. In an earlier analysis of a few hundred of the donors, high-throughput TCR beta sequencing was used to judge whether each TCR beta V gene segment behaved as functional or pseudogenic. Donor age, sex, ethnicity and CMV serostatus were compiled together with the repertoire data. In a later genetic analysis, genome-wide SNP genotypes for about 55% of the roughly 670 donors were used, and that subset was treated as a discovery cohort. All discovery cohort repertoires had been generated on a single sequencing platform. Both class I and class II loci were covered by HLA typing, at four-digit resolution. Typing coverage differed by locus: A, B, C, DRB1 and DQB1 were typed in about 629-630 donors, DQA1 in approximately 520, DPA1 in around 600, and DPB1 in roughly 470. A handful of DR-DQ haplotypes were handled as single units for association and clustering because linkage in the cohort was strong. Among around 400 genotyped donors of the cohort, an average of around 250,000 unique TCR beta nucleotide sequences was sequenced per donor, of which about 19% were non-productive. General findings and caveats noted by the study authors: Correlated functional status among segregating V segments might reflect linkage disequilibrium, but an unknown experimental factor could not be ruled out. Because some donors lacked HLA typing at each locus, the association tests relied only on the typed subset. Immune exposure information for the cohort was limited to CMV serostatus. Because counts were too low, roughly 17 rarely observed V segments, including chromosome 9 orphons, were left out of the earlier analysis of 587 of the donors. Three of the identified cytomegalovirus-associated TCR beta chains were confirmed in vitro to be specific for cytomegalovirus antigens. A further reported finding was that TCR beta sequences accurately predicted the HLA-A and HLA-B alleles for most subjects in the first cohort. A later analysis found that most CMV-associated TCR beta chains appeared HLA-restricted, with HLA associations seemingly driven largely by CMV exposure. Sequencing depth was assumed to be roughly uniform across donors in the presence/absence analyses, though that assumption may not hold. Strong co-occurrence of HLA alleles, especially DR and DQ, made assigning TCR associations to individual alleles difficult. An earlier analysis of approximately 530 of the donors showed that most TCR beta V segments appeared in productive rearrangements either about 90% or about 30% of the time, which broadly matched IMGT annotations. The cohort was sequenced for TCR beta chains only, and without alpha or paired-chain data the features that could be detected were limited. The classifier was reported to diagnose cytomegalovirus status with high specificity and sensitivity in both the original cohort and the validation cohort. The study gave a list of about 170 TCR beta chains associated with cytomegalovirus. A later genetic analysis reported fewer N-insertions in productive TCRs among donors in an Asian-associated ancestry cluster than the roughly 670-donor mean. A later analysis found that TCR association rates varied across HLA loci, with DRB1 alleles showing the most associated TCRs and HLA-C alleles the fewest. Most TCR sequences were observed very rarely across donors, whereas some public TCRs were present in many individuals. Compared with equally common non-associated chains, HLA-associated TCR beta chains in a later analysis were more clonally expanded and had lower generation probabilities. In a later analysis, several top co-occurrence clusters were reported to appear linked to parvovirus B19, influenza, CMV and Epstein-Barr virus. In a later genetic analysis, a missense DCLRE1C variant was associated with V-gene and J-gene trimming of TCR beta chains, and the association was replicated in an independent cohort. A later analysis associated approximately 17,000 TCR beta sequences with specific HLA alleles at a false discovery rate of 0.05. It was suggested by the authors that the approach could potentially be generalized to other disease states and immunological phenotypes. The 87-base-pair reads could not distinguish some IMGT-functional V segments, including TRBV6-2 and TRBV6-3, so those segments were excluded. A cluster of highly shared sequence variants was judged likely to represent a technical artifact of the sequencing pipeline.

Trimming at the junction amounts to 8 bases on V and 1 base on J, and the germline ends lie 20 bases apart. Counted from cysteine to phenylalanine, this CDR3 has 17 amino acids. The sequence is cut down to CDR3 DNA, 51 bases in frame from base 1. The germline V gene supplies CDR1 SGHVS and CDR2 FQNEAQ. The library came from the immunoSEQ multiplex PCR assay. A mixture of 60 forward primers for TCR Vbeta segments and 13 reverse primers for TCR Jbeta segments was used in the multiplex PCR. A multiplex PCR assay on genomic DNA amplified the CDR3 region of rearranged TCR beta genes. On the Illumina HiSeq System, the amplified TCR beta libraries were sequenced as 87-base-pair reads. In the source study's methods: A later analysis tallied around 80 million unique TCR beta chains across the 666 repertoires, and some 10 million of those chains were shared by two or more donors. To remove PCR and sequencing errors, raw reads were error-corrected and collapsed into unique sequences using a nearest-neighbor algorithm that merged closely related sequences. To assign V, D and J gene segments, CDR3 sequences were aligned to IMGT reference sequences. For a sequence to be retained, a match of at least six nucleotides to both a V gene segment and a J gene segment was required. Rearrangements were classified as productive when the CDR3 lacked stop codons and remained in frame with V and J, and all other rearrangements were classified as non-productive. CDR3 was defined by IMGT convention, running from the second conserved V-encoded cysteine to the conserved J-encoded phenylalanine. The earlier analysis of about 560 of the donors excluded any sequence lacking an unambiguous match to a single V gene segment. In an earlier analysis of almost 600 of the donors, a V segment was called functional when productive rearrangements were above 56.7%, and segregating when the standard deviation between donors exceeded 5%. To diagnose cytomegalovirus status from the catalog of TCR beta chain sequences, a statistical classification framework was built. V and J gene assignment, in a later analysis, came from comparing TCR nucleotide sequences with IMGT/GENE-DB human TR gene sequences. Using the TCRdist pipeline, a later analysis assigned CDR3 sequences along with most-parsimonious VDJ recombination scenarios. In a later analysis, each TCR beta chain was defined by its CDR3 amino acid sequence together with its V-gene family, and reads lacking a unique V-gene family were excluded. In a later analysis, 550 to 650 highly shared, low-generation-probability nucleotide sequences were removed to address suspected cross-contamination and a sequencing artifact. For each public chain, a later analysis derived a clonal expansion index from normalized ranks of inferred template counts within each repertoire. In a later analysis, generation probabilities were computed with a VDJ recombination model fitted to out-of-frame rearrangements, and the resulting probabilities were checked against IGoR. In a later analysis, hypergeometric tests were used to score TCR-TCR, TCR-HLA and TCR-CMV co-occurrence, with a repertoire-size bias correction applied to TCR pairs. In a later analysis, false discovery rates were estimated by permuting HLA or CMV assignments 20 times. In a later analysis, co-occurring TCRs were grouped with DBSCAN, and TCRdist sequence similarity was added when clustering was performed within HLA-allele-positive subsets. Repertoires with fewer than 30,000 or more than 120,000 public chains, plus five repertoires with anomalous nucleotide sharing, were excluded from co-occurrence clustering. Imported from immuneACCESS, the table was reduced by TCRdb to in-frame sequences with V and J called. These copies leave out some clones; in studies compared against another copy, an unresolved V gene accounts for under half, and the cause of the remainder is not known. That table furnishes V, J and clone size, whereas the DNA furnished D and trimming. Within this sample are about 130,000 clones, with about 71% of them counted one time only. The top ten constitute 2.6% of the sample.

The cohort comprised fewer than 700 healthy bone marrow donors. At the time of sampling, all cohort members were nominally healthy, though unrecorded immune exposures were likely present. The donor tested CMV seropositive and was one of the 289 seropositive cohort members. Every donor gave a peripheral blood sample, and the peripheral blood mononuclear cells from that sample were used for TCR beta sequencing. Genomic DNA extraction from the blood cell samples was performed with the Qiagen DNeasy Blood Extraction Kit. With respect to this clone: It has no known antigen specificity. Within one base of it there is no much larger clone, and no base qualities were kept.

The source is a woman in her fifties or sixties in good health and CMV-seropositive. The chain couples TRBV7-8 to TRBJ1-4; the D gene is unclear. The sample was PBMCs. The DNA reads as follows: TGTGCCAGCGCCTTGAATGGTTCACCGGGAACTAATGAAAAACTGTTTTTT. This sequence encodes CASALNGSPGTNEKLFF.